Given below is one TCR beta chain in context. Antigen unknown. TCRdb's table, derived via immunoSEQ multiplex PCR, lists solely in-frame clones and lacks some. The table shows 2 million to 2.5 million clones, with around 95% occurring only once. The sample belongs to a study of shared clonotypes between healthy human individuals. At the level of the study: Donors were two women and a few men aged 18 to 49.

Overall study results and limits: Sharing across four donors was seen in around 5% of naive CD4 clonotypes.

The V gene's germline CDR1 is MGHDK and CDR2 SYGVNS. Unmatched junction bases numbered 3, after V lost 4 bases and J lost 3 bases. The CDR3 runs 15 residues. Sequenced input: naive CD4+ T cells sorted from blood. Subset in this sample: CD45RA+ positively selected. V usage is TRBV25-1 and J usage is TRBJ2-3, with 11 bases fitting TRBD2. The receptor was isolated from a man younger than 35 in good health. CDR3 region: CASSGSGRDTDTQYF. The CDR3 nucleotides are TGTGCCAGCAGTGGTAGCGGGAGGGATACAGATACGCAGTATTTT. The variable domain in full, completed from reference TRBV25-1 and TRBJ2-3, reads EADIYQTPRYLVIGTGKKITLECSQTMGHDKMYWYQQDPGMELHLIHYSYGVNSTEKGDLSSESTVSRIRTEHFPLTLESARPSHTSQYLCASSGSGRDTDTQYFGPGTRLTVL.